The 21 T cell receptor beta chains in this list originate from one sample, sequenced in a study of T cell clones after liver transplantation. Only in-frame clones appear in the TCRdb table, and some are missing; sequencing was by immunoSEQ multiplex PCR. The sample has roughly 97,000 clones; roughly four fifths are singletons. Here the sequenced sample was CD4+ T cells from blood, taken before liver transplant. Every receptor here comes from a human donor who received a liver transplant.

The V gene is TRBV7-7, the J gene TRBJ2-5, with TRBD1 as a possible D gene (5 bases). V dropped 0 bases and J dropped 4 bases, with 12 bases sitting between them. Per the germline V gene, CDR1 is SSHAT and CDR2 is FNYEAQ (reference sequence). CDR3 length: 15 amino acids. The CDR3 coding sequence is TGTGCCAGCAGCTTAGCGCTCAGGCAGGGAGAGACCCAGTACTTC. It translates to CASSLALRQGETQYF.

J is TRBJ2-3 and V is TRBV6-4; D may be TRBD2 (6 bases). Germline V gives CDR1 MRHNA, CDR2 SNTAGT. Trimming left V 5 bases short and J 2 bases short, with 14 bases between. The CDR3 is 15 residues long. CDR3 DNA: TGTGCCAGCAGTAGGGAGGTCGGGTACACAGATACGCAGTATTTT. Translation: CASSREVGYTDTQYF.

The chain couples TRBV19 to TRBJ2-5; 13 bases map to TRBD2. The junction had 7 bases not matched to a gene; V was cut back by 5 bases and J by 4 bases. Germline lookup yields CDR1 LNHDA and CDR2 SQIVND (reference sequence). The CDR3 extends over 16 amino acids. This chain's CDR3 is CASSSMTSGGLETQYF. The CDR3 region has the DNA TGTGCCAGTAGTTCCATGACTAGCGGGGGGTTAGAGACCCAGTACTTC.

This chain links TRBV4-2 with TRBJ2-3, with 8 bases that match TRBD2. The V segment lost 0 bases and the J segment 4 bases; nucleotides outside the gene matches: 9. Germline-derived CDR1 and CDR2 are LGHNA and YNFKEQ. This CDR3 has 17 residues. The CDR3 nucleotides are TGTGCCAGCAGCCAAGAGAGTAGCGGGGAATTTTCAGATACGCAGTATTTT. It translates to CASSQESSGEFSDTQYF.

J is TRBJ2-1 and V is TRBV7-9; 8 bases line up with TRBD2. V was clipped by 3 bases and J by 7 bases; unmatched bases: 11. This CDR3 contains 16 residues. Germline values: CDR1 SEHNR, CDR2 FQNEAQ (reference sequence). In nucleotides, the CDR3 is TGTGCCAGCAGCTTTGCGGGGGGATCTTCGGAAAATGAGCAGTTCTTC. Translated, it gives CASSFAGGSSENEQFF.

The J gene is TRBJ2-4, the V gene TRBV5-8; D not certain. The CDR3 totals 15 residues. V gave up 1 base and J gave up 0 bases, with 8 bases separating them. Germline V gives CDR1 SGHTS, CDR2 YDEGEE. The CDR3, as DNA: TGTGCCAGCAGCTTGTACCGGCTAGCCAAAAACATTCAGTACTTC. Translated, it gives CASSLYRLAKNIQYF.

This clone showed up just once. V and J are TRBV19 and TRBJ2-5; 10 bases line up with TRBD1. Trimming took 3 bases from V and 4 from J; bases not matched to a gene: 2. Germline lookup yields CDR1 LNHDA and CDR2 SQIVND (reference sequence). CDR3 length: 14 residues. As DNA, the CDR3 is TGTGCCAGTAGTATCGGACAGGGGGTAGAGACCCAGTACTTC. The encoded protein is CASSIGQGVETQYF.

The chain recombines TRBV5-3 with TRBJ2-3, with D perhaps TRBD1 (5 bases). TRBV5-3 is known as an ORF, though its function is uncertain. The CDR3 totals 15 residues. V lost 2 bases to trimming and J lost 0 bases, with 10 bases between them. In DNA form, the CDR3 reads TGTGCCAGAAGCTTCAGGGAATTGAGCACAGATACGCAGTATTTT. Translation gives CARSFRELSTDTQYF.

The chain carries TRBV4-2 and TRBJ2-1; 9 positions agree with TRBD2. CDR3 length: 14 residues. CDR1 and CDR2 from the germline V gene are LGHNA and YNFKEQ. J lost 6 bases, V lost 5 bases, and 5 bases had no gene match. CDR3 sequence reads: CASSSSGTPNEQFF. The CDR3 DNA reads as TGTGCCAGCAGCTCTAGCGGGACTCCCAATGAGCAGTTCTTC.

The J gene is TRBJ2-3, the V gene TRBV9, with TRBD2 identical over 7 bases. This CDR3 region has 16 residues. The germline gives CDR1 SGDLS, CDR2 YYNGEE. The ends lost 5 bases at V and 2 bases at J; junction bases unmatched: 11. CDR3 in DNA: TGTGCCAGCAGTGGCGGGAGCTCCACTCTCACAGATACGCAGTATTTT. Protein sequence: CASSGGSSTLTDTQYF.

This clone was detected once. The genes are TRBV5-4 and TRBJ2-5, with TRBD1 matching 10 bases. The germline CDR1 and CDR2 sequences are SGHNT and YYREEE (reference sequence). J gave up 5 bases and V 4 bases, and 5 bases lay outside the gene matches. The length of the CDR3 is 14 residues. In DNA, the CDR3 is TGTGCCAGCAGCCAGGGACAGGGGTTGGAGACCCAGTACTTC. It yields the protein CASSQGQGLETQYF.

This rearrangement joins TRBV11-2 to TRBJ1-2, with no clear D. The V end was cut by 3 bases, the J end by 8 bases, with 13 bases between. This CDR3 comprises 13 residues. Germline V CDR1 and CDR2: SGHAT, FQNNGV. CDR3 DNA sequence: TGTGCCAGCAGCTTTAACGGCGGGCGAGGCTACACCTTC. It yields the protein CASSFNGGRGYTF.

J is TRBJ1-5 and V is TRBV28; 7 nucleotides agree with TRBD1. Germline CDR1 MDHEN, CDR2 SYDVKM. The CDR3 covers 14 residues. The V and J ends lost 5 bases and 3 bases, in that order; junction bases with no gene match: 4. The DNA of the CDR3 is TGTGCCAGCAGTCCGGGACAGACCAATCAGCCCCAGCATTTT. Residues: CASSPGQTNQPQHF.

V usage is TRBV27 and J usage is TRBJ2-7, with a tentative D call TRBD1 (5 bases). The CDR3 is 15 residues long. The V gene lost 7 bases and the J gene lost 3 bases, with 19 bases spanning the gap. Germline CDR1 is MNHEY and CDR2 is SMNVEV (reference sequence). CDR3 amino acids: CASTLRQRIGYEQYF. CDR3 bases: TGTGCCAGCACACTTAGACAGAGGATTGGCTACGAGCAGTACTTC.

The table lists this clone with a count of one. Germline is not matched at one junction end, which may reflect a read error. The chain couples TRBV27 to TRBJ2-3; D call uncertain. Germline assignment: CDR1 MNHEY and CDR2 SMNVEV (reference sequence). This CDR3 has 11 residues. The CDR3 loop reads CASSLAETQYF. Written as DNA, the CDR3 is TGTGCCAGCAGTTTAGCAGAAACGCAGTATTTT.

This clone was detected a few times. CDR3 bases: TGTGCCAGCGCCGGTGGGAAGAGGGCCAAAAACATTCAGTACTTC. Translating it yields CASAGGKRAKNIQYF. V and J are TRBV2 and TRBJ2-4; the D is unclear. Germline V CDR1 and CDR2: SNHLY, FYNNEI. The length of the CDR3 is 15 residues. The V end was cut by 8 bases, the J end by 1 base, with 15 bases between.

This clone was seen just once. J is TRBJ2-1 and V is TRBV5-4; 7 bases map to TRBD1. Germline CDR1 reads SGHNT; CDR2 reads YYREEE (reference sequence). Trimming at V came to 4 bases and at J to 10 bases, leaving 11 bases not matched to a gene. The CDR3 is 14 amino acids. CDR3: CASSQQTGLGEQFF. In DNA, the CDR3 is TGTGCCAGCAGCCAACAGACAGGGCTCGGGGAGCAGTTCTTC.

This chain links TRBV27 with TRBJ2-7, with TRBD1 matching over 8 bases. The CDR3 loop spans 13 amino acids. Germline V gives CDR1 MNHEY, CDR2 SMNVEV (reference sequence). With V trimmed by 4 bases and J by 1 base, 0 bases remained unmatched. The CDR3 reads CASSWDRSYEQYF. CDR3 DNA: TGTGCCAGCAGTTGGGACAGGTCCTACGAGCAGTACTTC.

This chain uses TRBV2 with TRBJ2-1; 8 bases align to TRBD1. This CDR3 comprises 16 residues. The germline gives CDR1 SNHLY, CDR2 FYNNEI. V shed 1 base and J 0 bases; nucleotides not matched to a gene: 2. The CDR3 is CASSEEGTGSYNEQFF. The CDR3 DNA is TGTGCCAGCAGTGAAGAAGGGACAGGCTCCTACAATGAGCAGTTCTTC. The whole variable domain, remainder taken from reference TRBV2 and TRBJ2-1, is EPEVTQTPSHQVTQMGQEVILRCVPISNHLYFYWYRQILGQKVEFLVSFYNNEISEKSEIFDDQFSVERPDGSNFTLKIRSTKLEDSAMYFCASSEEGTGSYNEQFFGPGTRLTVL.

This clone has just a few counts. The CDR3 is CASSFRGKRRVGEQFF. The CDR3 nucleotides are TGTGCCAGCAGTTTCAGGGGAAAAAGGAGGGTGGGTGAGCAGTTCTTC. V and J are TRBV27 and TRBJ2-1; perhaps D is TRBD1 or TRBD2 (6 bases each). CDR3 size: 16 residues. In germline, CDR1 is MNHEY, CDR2 SMNVEV (reference sequence). Trimming stripped 3 bases from V and 9 bases from J, with 21 bases between.

The chain couples TRBV9 to TRBJ1-5; D perhaps matches TRBD1 (6 bases). The CDR3 is 15 residues long. V gave up 0 bases and J gave up 0 bases, with 7 bases separating them. Germline V gives CDR1 SGDLS, CDR2 YYNGEE. The chain's CDR3 is CASSVGRGSNQPQHF. The CDR3 nucleotides read TGTGCCAGCAGCGTAGGCAGGGGTAGCAATCAGCCCCAGCATTTT.